This TCR beta chain comes out of a study of cytomegalovirus exposure and HLA in healthy donors. Study details: Roughly 180 million T cells yielded fewer than 120 million unique TCR beta sequences in earlier analysis. Genotyping showed 81% of 300 to 450 donors falling in the Caucasian-associated ancestry cluster.

This CDR3 has 12 amino acids. J was trimmed by 12 bases and V by 5 bases; bases with no gene match: 12. From germline, CDR1 is SQVTM and CDR2 ANQGSEA. PCR used 60 Vbeta primers and 13 Jbeta primers. Only in-frame clones appear in the TCRdb table, and some are missing; sequencing was by immunoSEQ multiplex PCR. The data contain about 140,000 clones, about 80% of them seen just once; the ten biggest clones take up under 4.5%. The chain recombines TRBV29-1 with TRBJ1-2, with 7 positions matching TRBD1. The sequenced sample was PBMCs. This TCR was sampled from a man aged 40-55 years in good health and CMV-seropositive. The CDR3 loop reads CSVSRQGEVHTF. As DNA, the CDR3 is TGCAGCGTTAGCCGGCAGGGGGAGGTTCACACCTTC.